The T cell receptor (beta chain) under discussion was sequenced for a study of CD8 T cells in Susac syndrome. After extraction with the RNeasy kit, about 0.5 to 1 ug of the RNA was reverse transcribed using random hexamers. Multiplex immunoSEQ PCR targeted 54 Vbeta and 13 Jbeta TCR beta segments. In TCRdb, the immunoSEQ multiplex PCR reads were re-called with MiXCR into one record per CDR3 protein. The sample has some 70,000 distinct CDR3 sequences, about 94% seen once. CDR1 and CDR2 from the germline V gene are MNHEY and SVGAGI. The CDR3 is made up of 14 amino acids. The V and J ends lost 6 bases and 4 bases respectively, with 15 bases between them.

Sequencing was done on a sample of CD8+ T cells from PBMCs. The TCR was taken from a human donor with multiple sclerosis. V gene TRBV6-5 combines with J gene TRBJ1-1; D is unresolved. The CDR3 sequence is CASSPITGSTEAFF. CDR3 in DNA: TGTGCCAGCAGCCCCATAACCGGGAGCACTGAAGCTTTCTTT.